This T cell receptor (beta chain) was captured in a study of T cells after yellow fever vaccination. Looked up from germline, CDR1 is SGHTA and CDR2 is FQGNSA. Trimming pared 1 base from V and 0 bases from J, leaving 6 bases between. This CDR3 is built from 15 residues. Study results and caveats: Most primary-vaccination clones reappeared after the booster (more than 95% CD4, about 88% CD8). By day 5 rather than day 15, the secondary response had peaked, though it was weaker.

TCRdb fed the 5' RACE reads into MiXCR, producing one record per CDR3 protein. Here the sample spans some 390,000 distinct CDR3 sequences, 6.2% being singletons. This clonotype was recorded a few times. Its antigen remains unknown. The clonotype comes from a man aged 25 to 45 who received the YFV17D yellow fever vaccine. V and J are TRBV7-2 and TRBJ2-2; D is unclear. The input for sequencing was PBMCs, taken 5 days after the yellow fever booster vaccination. The CDR3 protein is CASSLGKANTGELFF. Here the CDR3 DNA reads TGTGCCAGCAGCTTAGGGAAAGCGAACACCGGGGAGCTGTTTTTT.